The following is a T cell receptor (beta chain) sequence with its context. The specificity of this receptor is unknown. No base-level quality is on record; no much larger clone is a single base apart. Libraries were constructed by 5' RACE. Instrument on record: Illumina HiSeq 2500. The second PCR ran for about 7 to 11 cycles and used a J-beta primer mix along with a sample-barcoded 5' primer. A template-switch 5' adaptor carrying 12 random nucleotides introduced a unique molecular identifier onto each TCR beta cDNA molecule. At least 2.5 million CDR3-containing paired-end reads were obtained from each sample. First-strand cDNA synthesis was performed from all RNA using the Mint cDNA synthesis kit, with priming by a TRBC-specific oligonucleotide. Following uracil-DNA glycosylase treatment, a first 18-cycle PCR with universal primers M1SS and BC2_uni_R was performed on all cDNA. The study's processing was this. For normalization, 1 million high-quality reads were randomly selected from each sample, with every read carrying a distinct molecular identifier. Reads sharing molecular identifiers were discarded rather than binned into consensus sequences. MiTCR, set to a Q25 quality threshold and the strictest error-elimination algorithm, was used for CDR3 identification, clonotype clustering and error correction. A nonparametric unseen species model using Euler transformation provided a lower-bound estimate of total TCR beta diversity. Using fastp trimming at Q25 and MiXCR clonotype assembly, TCRdb reanalyzed the public sequencing data and kept in-frame beta chains. Rows merge per CDR3 protein into single entries with the most common DNA and genes. The authors' filters were not applied to this entry. Within this sample are approximately 960,000 distinct CDR3 sequences, with 29% of them counted one time only. The ten biggest clones cover roughly a tenth of the sample.

This record comes from a study of blood T cells in healthy people across ages (dated by TCRdb to the mid-2010s). Study-wide context: In model experiments, template switching captured roughly one uniquely barcoded TCR beta cDNA molecule for every two T cells. Using deep sequencing normalized with unique cDNA molecular identifiers, the study measured how TCR beta repertoire diversity changes with age. The donors were divided into four age groups: young (average approximately 17 years), middle-aged (about 39), aged (about 62) and long-lived (around 80). For two donors (one aged 18 to 30 and one aged 80 or older), the study analyzed two additional independent replicas of 1 million unique cDNA reads from the same blood draw. Broad study findings and their caveats: Because the CMV infection status of the donors was unknown, age-related changes in expanded clonotypes may potentially have been confounded. Compared with the aged group, more naive CD4+ T cells, fewer expanded clones and increased TCR diversity were shown by the long-lived group, suggesting age selection. Because profiling used bulk unsorted PBMCs, naive and antigen-experienced compartments could not be compared conclusively. Total diversity estimates from one million sequenced T cells were considered lower bounds and underestimates. The percentage of naive T cells measured by flow cytometry correlated strongly with observed TCR beta diversity. As age increased, observed TCR beta diversity per million T cells dropped in a roughly linear way, and a significant reduction was already evident by age about 36.

Systemically healthy Caucasian individuals from Russia, approximately 39 in total and aged about 6 to 95 years, were included as donors. About 9.1 milliliters of peripheral blood were collected from each donor into EDTA-treated Vacutainer tubes. Ficoll-Paque density-gradient centrifugation was used to isolate PBMCs, with at least 7 million per sample. Total RNA was extracted from PBMCs with Trizol reagent, with at least 5 micrograms obtained per sample. Naive CD45RAhigh/CD27high T cell percentages were measured by flow cytometry on a PBMC aliquot from every donor. These data were likewise used in another study, on T cells of mothers and their children. The second paper further reports: Nine systemically healthy Caucasian individuals served as donors, namely three mothers together with their six children. cDNA synthesis used all of the extracted RNA, with approximately 1.4 ug of RNA in each 15 ul reaction. In the second PCR, the M1S primer introduced both the sample barcodes and 2-4 random nucleotides. Over 9 million TCR beta CDR3 reads came from each mother, compared with about 3.2 million reads from each child. Thymic selection similarly shapes TCR recombination output in related and unrelated pairs, with minor effect from inherited differences. Normalized repertoire overlap was always slightly but never significantly higher in related than unrelated mother-child pairs. No persistent microchimeric T cell clones were found, with a detection sensitivity of approximately 95 clones per million clonotypes. The study used deep NGS to compare TCR beta repertoires of mothers and children, seeking features distinguishing related mother-child pairs from unrelated individuals. Mothers averaged about 40 +/- 4 years of age and children averaged about 10 +/- 4 years. After adapter ligation was performed with NEBNext reagents, the libraries were sequenced on an Illumina HiSeq 2000 with 100+100 nt paired-end reads. To prevent cross-contamination, the mother and child libraries were prepared a month apart and were sequenced in separate runs. Between about 500,000 and 2,300,000 distinct TCR beta clonotypes were identified per donor. Naive TCR beta clonotypes were estimated from low-frequency clonotypes matched to each donor's FACS-determined naive share, without sorting.

This clonotype was sampled from a woman aged 40 to 50 in good health. Material for sequencing was blood.

The nucleotide sequence reads TGTGCCAGCAGCTTAGCGCTGGGCAGGAGGGAGACCCAGTACTTC. It is translated as CASSLALGRRETQYF. The sequence links TRBV7-8 to TRBJ2-7; 5 matching bases give a weak D call of TRBD2. Gene TRBJ2-5 matches the end of the DNA better, so the J call may be wrong. Per the germline V gene, SGHVS is the CDR1 and FQNEAQ is the CDR2. The CDR3 measures 15 amino acids from cysteine to phenylalanine. Solely the CDR3 DNA is kept, with 45 bases framed from the first base.